The 26 T cell receptor beta chains in this list originate from one sample, sequenced in a study of T cell repertoires in cytomegalovirus infection. Their recognized antigens are unknown. Each CDR3 protein is one row after TCRdb ran MiXCR on the reads. The sample gives hundreds of thousands of distinct CDR3 sequences, 30% to 40% of which show up once; about a sixth is in the top ten. Sequences were derived from cultured PBMCs, sampled from culture after CMV antigen stimulation. Receptors were obtained from a human donor in good health (CMV status not recorded). Some clones in this sample may be carry-over from other donors' samples.

V gene TRBV19 combines with J gene TRBJ2-1; D not resolved. The CDR3 is 17 residues long. CDR1 and CDR2 from the germline V gene are LNHDA and SQIVND (reference sequence). V was trimmed by 9 bases and J by 2 bases, leaving 23 bases between them. The CDR3 loop is CASRDLDRRLTYNEQFF. DNA for the CDR3: TGTGCCAGCCGTGATCTAGATAGGCGACTCACCTACAATGAGCAGTTCTTC.

This clonotype was seen only a few times. V and J are TRBV7-9 and TRBJ2-1; TRBD2 aligns across 13 bases. Per germline, CDR1 SEHNR and CDR2 FQNEAQ (reference sequence). V dropped 5 bases and J dropped 10; count of bases not matched to a gene: 8. This CDR3 is 15 amino acids long. CDR3 nucleotides: TGTGCCAGCAGCCCTACTACTAGCGGGAGGGCGGAGCAGTTCTTC. As protein: CASSPTTSGRAEQFF.

V and J are TRBV29-1 and TRBJ1-1; D is unresolved. Trimming pared 0 bases from V and 1 base from J, leaving 15 bases between. Per germline, CDR1 SQVTM and CDR2 ANQGSEA. The CDR3 loop spans 16 amino acids. The CDR3 DNA reads as TGCAGCGTTGAAGATCTTACACACTGGGAGAACACTGAAGCTTTCTTT. This gives the protein CSVEDLTHWENTEAFF.

At least ten counts were recorded for this clonotype. The V call is TRBV7-2, the J call TRBJ2-7; the D is unclear. Between the trimmed V and J ends, which lost 1 base and 3 bases, there was a span of 10 bases. The germline gives CDR1 SGHTA, CDR2 FQGNSA. The CDR3 consists of 14 residues. For the CDR3, the DNA is TGTGCCAGCAGCTTAGACAAGGCAGTCTACGAGCAGTACTTC. Amino acid sequence: CASSLDKAVYEQYF.

The chain joins TRBV7-2 to TRBJ2-2; the match to TRBD2 covers 9 bases. Looked up from germline, CDR1 is SGHTA and CDR2 is FQGNSA. Trimming cost V 4 bases and J 1 base; bases outside gene matches: 13. The CDR3 consists of 19 residues. The CDR3 DNA reads TGTGCCAGCAGCTCCCCGGCTAGCGGGGCCCCGAGGAACACCGGGGAGCTGTTTTTT. It codes for CASSSPASGAPRNTGELFF.

Many counts were recorded for this clonotype. The chain links TRBV2 to TRBJ2-1, with a weak D call TRBD1 (7 bases). Germline V gene data show CDR1 as SNHLY and CDR2 as FYNNEI. The CDR3 sequence is 17 residues long. V was cut by 2 bases and J by 9 bases, with 23 bases left in between. CDR3 sequence: CASSELPVPQGGAEQFF. The CDR3 region has the DNA TGTGCCAGCAGTGAACTGCCAGTCCCCCAGGGGGGCGCTGAGCAGTTCTTC.

Note on this clonotype: A much larger clone differs from this one at a single base, so this may be a read error. The genes are TRBV7-2 and TRBJ2-2, with D tentatively TRBD2 (5 bases). The CDR3 covers 15 residues. Germline V lookup: CDR1 SGHTA, CDR2 FQGNSA. The CDR3 DNA follows: TGTGCCAGCAGTCCCCGGTCCCTTGGCAACGGGGTGCTGTTTTTT. Protein sequence: CASSPRSLGNGVLFF.

This clonotype was seen only a few times. The gene calls are TRBV28 and TRBJ2-1; 7 positions agree with TRBD1. CDR1 MDHEN and CDR2 SYDVKM come from the germline V gene. V was pared by 2 bases and J by 5 bases, with 9 bases of the junction left unmatched. This CDR3 spans 16 amino acids. Written as DNA, the CDR3 is TGTGCCAGCAGTTTAGTAGGGGGCTACCCGGACAATGAGCAGTTCTTC. Translated: CASSLVGGYPDNEQFF.

This clonotype was seen a few times. This rearrangement joins TRBV5-1 to TRBJ2-3, with TRBD2 identical over 11 bases. CDR1 is SGHRS and CDR2 is YFSETQ in the germline V gene. V shed 4 bases and J 4 bases; nucleotides not matched to a gene: 8. This CDR3 spans 16 amino acids. CDR3: CASSGLAGGRADTQYF. The CDR3 DNA sequence: TGCGCCAGCAGCGGATTAGCGGGAGGGCGGGCAGATACGCAGTATTTT. Variable domain in full (rest from reference TRBV5-1 and TRBJ2-3): KAGVTQTPRYLIKTRGQQVTLSCSPISGHRSVSWYQQTPGQGLQFLFEYFSETQRNKGNFPGRFSGRQFSNSRSEMNVSTLELGDSALYLCASSGLAGGRADTQYFGPGTRLTVL.

This clonotype was counted between two and nine times. The chain is built from TRBV6-5 and TRBJ1-3; tentatively, D is TRBD1 (6 bases). The CDR3 covers 15 residues. Germline loops: CDR1 MNHEY, CDR2 SVGAGI. Deletions cut 6 bases from V and 1 base from J, with 13 bases between. The CDR3 nucleotides read TGTGCCAGCAGCATTACAGGGCGTTCTGGAAACACCATATATTTT. This gives the protein CASSITGRSGNTIYF.

Only one count was recorded for this clonotype. CDR3 coding DNA: TGTGCCAGCAGTTCATCTACCGGGACAGGAGCCTACGAGCAGTACTTC. This encodes CASSSSTGTGAYEQYF. The chain links TRBV6-6 to TRBJ2-7, with TRBD1 matching 8 bases. Germline V gene lookup returns CDR1 MNHNY and CDR2 SVGAGI (reference sequence). V lost 4 bases and J lost 2; bases outside the gene matches: 10. This CDR3 has 16 residues.

DNA for the CDR3: TGTGCCAGTAGTTTGGGAGACTCCAGGCGCAATGGCTACACCTTC. This gives the protein CASSLGDSRRNGYTF. The gene calls are TRBV19 and TRBJ1-2; D is uncertain. Germline V gene lookup returns CDR1 LNHDA and CDR2 SQIVND (reference sequence). Trimming left V 5 bases short and J 6 bases short, with 19 bases between. The CDR3 is 15 residues long.

V gene TRBV29-1 combines with J gene TRBJ2-7; 9 bases match TRBD1. This CDR3 is built from 13 residues. The germline CDR1 and CDR2 sequences are SQVTM and ANQGSEA. J gave up 5 bases and V 8 bases, and 10 bases lay outside the gene matches. CDR3 protein: CSCPGTGFDEQYF. The CDR3 coding sequence is TGCAGCTGCCCCGGGACAGGGTTTGACGAGCAGTACTTC.

Comment on this clonotype: At one end the junction does not follow the germline gene, possibly because of a read error. CDR3 sequence reads: CVSSLTTGRNTGELFF. CDR3 DNA sequence: TGTGTCAGCAGTTTGACCACCGGGAGGAACACCGGGGAGCTGTTTTTT. V usage is TRBV12-3 or TRBV12-4 and J usage is TRBJ2-2, with TRBD2 as a possible D gene (6 bases). The CDR3 extends over 16 amino acids.

The chain is built from TRBV24-1 and TRBJ2-1; 7 nucleotides match TRBD2. After removal of 6 bases from V and 6 bases from J, the junction contained 10 bases not matched to a gene. Germline lookup yields CDR1 KGHDR and CDR2 SFDVKD. The CDR3 contains 15 residues. CDR3 sequence (DNA): TGTGCCACCAGTTCCCGGGCGGGGGAGATCAATGAGCAGTTCTTC. Translated: CATSSRAGEINEQFF.

As regards this clonotype: With a much larger clone just one base away, this may be a read error. The CDR3 nucleotides read TGTGCCAGCAGCTCGCTCATTAGCGAAATAGAGACCCAGTACTTC. This encodes CASSSLISEIETQYF. The V call is TRBV7-9, the J call TRBJ2-5, with a tentative D call TRBD2 (5 bases). The V end was cut by 4 bases, the J end by 4 bases, with 16 bases between. The CDR3 totals 15 residues. The germline V gene has CDR1 SEHNR and CDR2 FQNEAQ (reference sequence).

Ten or more counts support this clonotype. The gene calls are TRBV12-3 or TRBV12-4 and TRBJ1-5; D may be TRBD1 (6 bases). CDR3 length: 17 amino acids. The ends were cut back, 6 bases at V and 0 bases at J, with 18 bases in the middle. The CDR3 spells CASSHETGGYSNQPQHF. The CDR3 DNA sequence: TGTGCCAGCAGCCACGAGACAGGCGGGTATAGCAATCAGCCCCAGCATTTT.

The rearrangement links TRBV20-1 to TRBJ2-1; 11 nucleotides line up with TRBD2. With 4 bases clipped from V and 2 bases from J, the junction kept 4 bases outside the gene matches. This CDR3 contains 15 residues. CDR1 and CDR2 (germline): DFQATT, SNEGSKA (reference sequence). The CDR3 DNA follows: TGCAGTGCTATAAAACTAGCGGGGGCCTACAATGAGCAGTTCTTC. This gives the protein CSAIKLAGAYNEQFF.

The V call is TRBV10-3, the J call TRBJ1-5, with D possibly matching TRBD1 (5 bases). The CDR3 has 14 residues. Germline V lookup: CDR1 ENHRY, CDR2 SYGVKD. V dropped 3 bases and J dropped 5 bases, with 11 bases sitting between them. The CDR3 is CAISEGQGDQPQHF. The CDR3 nucleotides are TGTGCCATCAGTGAAGGTCAGGGTGATCAGCCCCAGCATTTT.

There are many counts of this clonotype. The V gene is TRBV5-1, the J gene TRBJ2-7; TRBD1 or TRBD2 may be the D gene (6 bases each). V lost 0 bases and J lost 3, with 13 bases in between. The CDR3 has 15 amino acids. Germline V gene lookup returns CDR1 SGHRS and CDR2 YFSETQ. The CDR3 here is CASSLEGGGIYEQYF. CDR3 nucleotide sequence: TGCGCCAGCAGCTTGGAGGGGGGCGGGATCTACGAGCAGTACTTC.

The rearrangement joins TRBV4-1 to TRBJ2-5; D possibly matches TRBD1 or TRBD2 (5 bases each). CDR3 size: 15 residues. V lost 0 bases and J 6 bases, leaving 14 bases between the germline ends. Germline assignment: CDR1 MGHRA and CDR2 YSYEKL. CDR3 DNA: TGCGCCAGCAGCCAAGAGACAGACGGGGAGAAGACCCAGTACTTC. Translated, it gives CASSQETDGEKTQYF.

V is TRBV29-1 and J is TRBJ2-2; 7 nucleotides agree with TRBD1. Trimming removed 4 bases from V and 5 bases from J; junction bases left unmatched: 1. The length of the CDR3 is 12 residues. Germline CDR1 reads SQVTM; CDR2 reads ANQGSEA. The CDR3 reads CSVARGTGELFF. The CDR3 nucleotides read TGCAGCGTTGCCAGGGGGACCGGGGAGCTGTTTTTT.

This clonotype has only a few counts. This chain links TRBV27 with TRBJ2-7; 9 bases are shared with TRBD1. Per germline, CDR1 MNHEY and CDR2 SMNVEV (reference sequence). The CDR3 is made up of 16 amino acids. Trimming removed 6 bases from V and 2 bases from J; junction bases left unmatched: 11. This CDR3 is CASRGDREGLAYEQYV. CDR3 coding DNA: TGTGCCAGCAGAGGGGACAGGGAAGGCTTAGCCTACGAGCAGTACGTC.

The J gene is TRBJ2-5, the V gene TRBV6-8, with 8 bases matching TRBD2. V dropped 8 bases and J dropped 6; count of bases not matched to a gene: 11. The CDR3 loop spans 14 amino acids. Germline loops: CDR1 MNHGY, CDR2 SAAAGT. CDR3 residues: CASSTSGRAKTQYF. DNA of the CDR3: TGTGCCAGCTCCACGAGCGGGAGAGCCAAGACCCAGTACTTC.

The rearrangement joins TRBV20-1 to TRBJ1-6; D is unclear. The germline V gene encodes CDR1 DFQATT and CDR2 SNEGSKA (reference sequence). The CDR3 extends over 15 amino acids. V was clipped by 6 bases and J by 7 bases, with 19 bases between them. CDR3 loop: CSAPKGGEVNSPLHF. The DNA of the CDR3 is TGCAGTGCCCCGAAAGGTGGGGAGGTAAATTCACCCCTCCACTTT.

The chain employs TRBV7-3 and TRBJ2-2; D may be TRBD1 (6 bases). The V gene's germline CDR1 is SGHTA and CDR2 FQGTGA. The CDR3 is 14 amino acids. V gave up 6 bases and J gave up 6 bases, with 14 bases separating them. Here the CDR3 DNA reads TGTGCCAGCAGTCGCTCCCAGGGGTCCGGGGAGCTGTTTTTT. This encodes CASSRSQGSGELFF.